The 30 T cell receptor beta chains below were found in one sample sequenced in a study of blood T cell repertoires in COVID-19. The assay was immunoSEQ multiplex PCR, and TCRdb's table has in-frame clones only and misses some. The sample contains about half a million clones, approximately 85% of which appear only once. The sample taken for sequencing was peripheral blood. These receptors were obtained from a human donor in a cohort sampled during active COVID-19.

The chain is built from TRBV5-1 and TRBJ2-2, with 10 nucleotides matching TRBD2. The CDR3 is 17 amino acids. CDR1 is SGHRS and CDR2 is YFSETQ in the germline V gene. The junction had 11 bases not matched to a gene; V was cut back by 4 bases and J by 5 bases. For the CDR3, the DNA is TGCGCCAGCAGCAAAACTAGCGGGGCCCCGAGTACCGGGGAGCTGTTTTTT. Protein product: CASSKTSGAPSTGELFF.

The sample holds a few counts of this clone. The chain uses TRBV5-1 and TRBJ1-1, with D unclear. This CDR3 comprises 15 residues. Germline-derived CDR1 and CDR2 are SGHRS and YFSETQ. Trimming took off 0 bases at V and 7 bases at J, with 16 bases between the two ends. CDR3 protein: CASSLVLGEGSEAFF. DNA for the CDR3: TGCGCCAGCAGCTTGGTTTTAGGCGAGGGAAGTGAAGCTTTCTTT.

This chain joins TRBV24-1 and TRBJ2-7, with a possible D match to TRBD1 (6 bases). Per the germline V gene, CDR1 is KGHDR and CDR2 is SFDVKD. CDR3 length equals 16 residues. V shed 2 bases and J shed 2 bases, with 15 bases lying between them. The CDR3 reads CATSDSSTGGTYEQYF. In DNA, the CDR3 is TGTGCCACCAGTGATTCCTCGACAGGCGGTACCTACGAGCAGTACTTC.

J is TRBJ1-2 and V is TRBV19; D is unresolved. V lost 0 bases and J lost 8, with 10 bases in between. The germline V gene has CDR1 LNHDA and CDR2 SQIVND (reference sequence). The CDR3 consists of 13 residues. CDR3 bases: TGTGCCAGTAGTATAGACCCCTTACGGGGCTACACCTTC. Amino acid sequence: CASSIDPLRGYTF.

This clone occurred a few times. The chain has TRBV5-1 and TRBJ1-1, with D tentatively TRBD1 (6 bases). Germline lookup yields CDR1 SGHRS and CDR2 YFSETQ. Trimming removed 4 bases from V and 1 base from J, with 20 bases in between. The CDR3 runs to 17 residues. DNA for the CDR3: TGCGCCAGCAGCCCGCCAGGAGGGGGGGGACCGAACACTGAAGCTTTCTTT. Protein sequence: CASSPPGGGGPNTEAFF.

The V and J genes are TRBV29-1 and TRBJ1-1; 12 bases agree with TRBD1. The germline CDR1 and CDR2 sequences are SQVTM and ANQGSEA. The length of the CDR3 is 15 residues. For the CDR3, the DNA is TGCAGTGGGGGACAGGGGGCGAGGAGGGGCACTGAAGCTTTCTTT. This encodes CSGGQGARRGTEAFF.

In this sample, this clone turned up a few times. The gene calls are TRBV5-1 and TRBJ1-4, with 7 bases aligning to TRBD1. Unmatched junction bases numbered 4, after V lost 0 bases and J lost 8 bases. The length of the CDR3 is 14 residues. Germline values: CDR1 SGHRS, CDR2 YFSETQ. CDR3: CASSLDRGREKLFF. In DNA form, the CDR3 reads TGCGCCAGCAGCTTGGACAGGGGACGAGAAAAACTGTTTTTT. Supplemented by reference TRBV5-1 and TRBJ1-4, the full variable domain reads KAGVTQTPRYLIKTRGQQVTLSCSPISGHRSVSWYQQTPGQGLQFLFEYFSETQRNKGNFPGRFSGRQFSNSRSEMNVSTLELGDSALYLCASSLDRGREKLFFGSGTQLSVL.

This clone has at least ten counts. The chain carries TRBV19 and TRBJ2-7; a possible D gene is TRBD2 (6 bases). CDR1 and CDR2 (germline): LNHDA, SQIVND (reference sequence). V was pared by 2 bases and J by 2 bases, with 19 bases between. The CDR3 is 17 residues long. CDR3 in amino acids: CASSIPYRPSDPYEQYF. CDR3 nucleotide sequence: TGTGCCAGTAGTATACCTTACCGTCCTAGCGACCCCTACGAGCAGTACTTC.

V is TRBV6-2 or TRBV6-3 and J is TRBJ1-5; perhaps TRBD1 as D (5 bases). The CDR3 has 13 amino acids. Trimming stripped 6 bases from V and 3 bases from J, with 9 bases between. Germline V lookup: CDR1 MNHEY, CDR2 SVGEGT. Written as DNA, the CDR3 is TGTGCCAGCAGCGACAGCGACAATCAGCCCCAGCATTTT. This gives the protein CASSDSDNQPQHF.

This chain joins TRBV18 and TRBJ1-2; TRBD1 matches 7 bases. With V trimmed by 6 bases and J by 4 bases, 5 bases remained unmatched. This CDR3 is built from 13 residues. Germline CDR1 reads KGHSH; CDR2 reads LQKENI. The CDR3, as DNA: TGTGCCAGCTCGACAGGGCACGCCTATGGCTACACCTTC. It translates to CASSTGHAYGYTF.

This clone was counted a single time. The V gene is TRBV19, the J gene TRBJ2-1; 10 positions agree with TRBD2. Germline V gene data show CDR1 as LNHDA and CDR2 as SQIVND (reference sequence). This CDR3 spans 19 amino acids. Trimming at V came to 2 bases and at J to 7 bases, leaving 17 bases not matched to a gene. In nucleotides, the CDR3 is TGTGCCAGTAGTATAAGGGGGGGACTAGCGCGCGGGAGATGGAATGAGCAGTTCTTC. Its protein is CASSIRGGLARGRWNEQFF.

This chain links TRBV29-1 with TRBJ2-1, with D perhaps assigned TRBD1 or TRBD2 (7 bases each). V was pared by 7 bases and J by 5 bases, with 15 bases between. From germline, CDR1 is SQVTM and CDR2 ANQGSEA. CDR3 size: 13 residues. The CDR3 region has the DNA TGCAGCGCTGACAGGGAGGGAGACAATGAGCAGTTCTTC. This translates into CSADREGDNEQFF.

This clone showed up just a few times. V usage is TRBV5-4 and J usage is TRBJ1-2; 8 bases line up with TRBD1. CDR3 length: 15 residues. Germline CDR1 reads SGHNT; CDR2 reads YYREEE (reference sequence). Germline trimming cut 2 bases from V and 7 bases from J; bases unmatched to any gene: 10. The CDR3 nucleotides read TGTGCCAGCAGCTTCTGGGACAGGCAAATTGCTGGCTACACCTTC. Translated: CASSFWDRQIAGYTF. Full variable domain (outside the CDR3, taken from reference TRBV5-4 and TRBJ1-2): ETGVTQSPTHLIKTRGQQVTLRCSSQSGHNTVSWYQQALGQGPQFIFQYYREEENGRGNFPPRFSGLQFPNYSSELNVNALELDDSALYLCASSFWDRQIAGYTFGSGTRLTVV.

This clone was detected only a few times. V is TRBV7-2 and J is TRBJ1-6, with 10 bases fitting TRBD1. Losses at the gene ends were 0 bases for V and 9 bases for J; bases not matched to a gene: 2. The CDR3 consists of 15 residues. Germline assignment: CDR1 SGHTA and CDR2 FQGNSA. The CDR3: CASSLAGTGVSPLHF. The CDR3, as DNA: TGTGCCAGCAGCTTAGCCGGGACAGGGGTTTCACCCCTCCACTTT. Full variable domain (missing parts from reference TRBV7-2 and TRBJ1-6): GAGVSQSPSNKVTEKGKDVELRCDPISGHTALYWYRQSLGQGLEFLIYFQGNSAPDKSGLPSDRFSAERTGGSVSTLTIQRTQQEDSAVYLCASSLAGTGVSPLHFGNGTRLTVT.

The table lists this clone with a count of one. The CDR3 protein is CASSLSGGNEYF. CDR3 DNA: TGTGCCAGCAGTTTATCGGGGGGGAACGAGTACTTC. The chain uses TRBV27 and TRBJ2-5; 7 bases are a match to TRBD2. This CDR3 has 12 amino acids. J was trimmed by 12 bases and V by 0 bases; bases with no gene match: 4. The germline V gene has CDR1 MNHEY and CDR2 SMNVEV (reference sequence).

The chain links TRBV9 to TRBJ2-7, with 11 bases that match TRBD2. The J segment lost 4 bases and the V segment lost 4 bases, leaving 7 bases of the junction unmatched. The CDR3 loop spans 15 amino acids. Germline CDR1 and CDR2: SGDLS and YYNGEE. CDR3 amino acids: CASSFGTSGEYEQYF. The DNA of the CDR3 is TGTGCCAGCAGCTTCGGGACTAGCGGTGAATACGAGCAGTACTTC.

V and J are TRBV7-2 and TRBJ1-4; 9 nucleotides match TRBD1. From germline, CDR1 is SGHTA and CDR2 FQGNSA. V lost 3 bases to trimming and J lost 7 bases; unmatched junction nucleotides: 15. CDR3 length: 18 residues. CDR3 loop: CASSFATGGRGVSEKLFF. In DNA, the CDR3 is TGTGCCAGCAGCTTCGCGACAGGGGGTCGCGGAGTGAGTGAAAAACTGTTTTTT.

V usage is TRBV13 and J usage is TRBJ2-1; 8 positions agree with TRBD2. CDR1 and CDR2 (germline): PRHDT, FYEKMQ (reference sequence). This CDR3 comprises 15 residues. Trimming at V came to 3 bases and at J to 4 bases, leaving 5 bases not matched to a gene. The CDR3 spells CASSFSGARYNEQFF. DNA of the CDR3: TGTGCCAGCAGCTTTAGCGGGGCGAGATACAATGAGCAGTTCTTC.

The J gene is TRBJ2-7, the V gene TRBV21-1; TRBD2 is the table's D call and was not checked against the DNA. TRBV21-1 is described as a pseudogene. This CDR3 comprises 13 residues. CDR3 nucleotides: TGTGCCAGCAGCTCCCCCCTCCTCGACGAGCAGTACTTC. Translating gives CASSSPLLDEQYF.

This clone appeared once. The chain employs TRBV30 and TRBJ2-3, with 10 bases lining up with TRBD2. V was pared by 5 bases and J by 1 base, with 6 bases of the junction left unmatched. The CDR3 is 15 amino acids. Germline CDR1 and CDR2: GTSNPN and SVGIG (reference sequence). CDR3 loop: CAWEAGTSGTDTQYF. The CDR3 coding sequence is TGTGCCTGGGAGGCCGGGACTAGCGGCACAGATACGCAGTATTTT.

The rearrangement uses TRBV7-9 and TRBJ1-1, with D possibly being TRBD1 (5 bases). There are 14 residues in the CDR3. CDR1 SEHNR and CDR2 FQNEAQ come from the germline V gene (reference sequence). V dropped 5 bases and J dropped 3 bases, with 13 bases sitting between them. The CDR3 spells CASSLRQGDTEAFF. The CDR3 DNA sequence: TGTGCCAGCAGCCTTAGGCAGGGCGACACTGAAGCTTTCTTT. Drawing the rest from reference TRBV7-9 and TRBJ1-1, the complete variable domain is DTGVSQNPRHKITKRGQNVTFRCDPISEHNRLYWYRQTLGQGPEFLTYFQNEAQLEKSRLLSDRFSAERPKGSFSTLEIQRTEQGDSAMYLCASSLRQGDTEAFFGQGTRLTVV.

V is TRBV3-1 (or the pseudogene TRBV3-2) and J is TRBJ2-3; 11 bases map to TRBD2. The CDR3 is 18 residues long. Unmatched junction bases numbered 10, after V lost 1 base and J lost 4 bases. Looked up from germline, CDR1 is LGHDT and CDR2 is YNNKEL (reference sequence). This CDR3 reads CASSQAGTSGVTPDTQYF. In DNA, the CDR3 is TGTGCCAGCAGCCAAGCCGGGACTAGCGGCGTGACCCCAGATACGCAGTATTTT.

CDR3 sequence reads: CASSPTGQRNTIYF. In DNA form, the CDR3 reads TGTGCCAGCAGCCCAACCGGACAACGAAACACCATATATTTT. V and J are TRBV6-2 or TRBV6-3 and TRBJ1-3, with a tentative D call TRBD1 (5 bases). Germline loops: CDR1 MNHEY, CDR2 SVGEGT. Trimming pared 6 bases from V and 5 bases from J, leaving 14 bases between. CDR3 size: 14 residues.

The V call is TRBV15, the J call TRBJ1-5; D is ambiguous. Germline CDR1 and CDR2: LNHNV and YYDKDF (reference sequence). V lost 1 base and J 3 bases, leaving 7 bases between the germline ends. CDR3 length: 14 amino acids. Written as DNA, the CDR3 is TGTGCCACCAGCAGAGCCACAGACAATCAGCCCCAGCATTTT. This encodes CATSRATDNQPQHF.

The table lists this clone with a few counts. The rearrangement links TRBV11-3 to TRBJ1-3; D is unclear. Per germline, CDR1 SGHNT and CDR2 YENEEA. V gave up 5 bases and J gave up 4 bases, with 12 bases separating them. The CDR3 loop spans 14 amino acids. CDR3 coding DNA: TGTGCCAGCAGCGCCGGGTCGCCCGGAAACACCATATATTTT. Translating gives CASSAGSPGNTIYF. Full variable domain (missing parts from reference TRBV11-3 and TRBJ1-3): EAGVVQSPRYKIIEKKQPVAFWCNPISGHNTLYWYLQNLGQGPELLIRYENEEAVDDSQLPKDRFSAERLKGVDSTLKIQPAELGDSAVYLCASSAGSPGNTIYFGEGSWLTVV.

The V call is TRBV15, the J call TRBJ1-1; 7 bases match TRBD1. V shed 0 bases, J shed 3 bases, and the junction held 7 bases outside the gene matches. The CDR3 has 16 amino acids. Germline V CDR1 and CDR2: LNHNV, YYDKDF (reference sequence). The CDR3 region is CATSRDTLQGYTEAFF. The CDR3 DNA follows: TGTGCCACCAGCAGAGATACCCTACAGGGGTACACTGAAGCTTTCTTT.

The chain links TRBV10-3 to TRBJ2-1, with 7 bases matching TRBD2. The CDR3 consists of 14 residues. Germline CDR1 ENHRY, CDR2 SYGVKD. Trimming at V came to 3 bases and at J to 8 bases, leaving 7 bases not matched to a gene. The CDR3 sequence is CAISDIGRAHEQFF. In nucleotides, the CDR3 is TGTGCCATCAGTGATATAGGGAGGGCCCATGAGCAGTTCTTC.

This chain connects TRBV18 to TRBJ1-1; D possibly corresponds to TRBD1 (6 bases). This CDR3 is 15 amino acids long. Per germline, CDR1 KGHSH and CDR2 LQKENI. Trimming shortened V by 2 bases and J by 3 bases, and 13 bases separated the two germline ends. Here the CDR3 reads CASSPSKYRDTEAFF. CDR3 in DNA: TGTGCCAGCTCACCATCGAAATACAGGGACACTGAAGCTTTCTTT.

This clone came up once. The gene calls are TRBV28 and TRBJ1-4; 8 bases agree with TRBD1. The germline CDR1 and CDR2 sequences are MDHEN and SYDVKM. After removal of 3 bases from V and 6 bases from J, the junction contained 6 bases not matched to a gene. The CDR3 contains 15 residues. The CDR3 DNA is TGTGCCAGCAGTTTCCTATCAGGGGGCGATGAAAAACTGTTTTTT. Translating gives CASSFLSGGDEKLFF.

This chain links TRBV28 with TRBJ2-6; D might be TRBD1 (5 bases). Trimming stripped 8 bases from V and 2 bases from J, with 13 bases between. Germline assignment: CDR1 MDHEN and CDR2 SYDVKM. This CDR3 has 15 amino acids. The CDR3 DNA reads as TGTGCCAGCGCTCCGAGCAGGGCTGGGGCCAACGTCCTGACTTTC. Translation: CASAPSRAGANVLTF.